Listed here is a single T cell receptor beta chain. Its matching antigen is unknown. Trimming took off 4 bases at V and 6 bases at J, with 12 bases between the two ends. CDR1 SGHDN and CDR2 FVKESK come from the germline V gene. The CDR3 length is 13 residues. These data originate in a study of blood T cells in healthy people across ages. Study in general: Using template switching, researchers captured about one barcoded beta molecule for each two T cells.

Study-wide results and caveats: Naive CD4+ cells and diversity were both higher in long-lived donors than in aged donors.

Donors each provided about 9.5 milliliters of peripheral blood. Primed by a sample-barcoded 5' primer and a J-beta primer mix, a second PCR proceeded for roughly 6 to 12 cycles. TCRdb itself ran the 5' RACE reads through MiXCR, one entry per CDR3 protein. The table lists 1.5 million to 2 million distinct CDR3 sequences, around 35% of them singletons. The source material was blood. The source of this sequence is a woman aged 25 to 45 in good health. The V gene is TRBV14, the J gene TRBJ1-2; tentatively, D is TRBD1 (5 bases). The CDR3 reads CASSRFGRDGYTF. The CDR3 nucleotides read TGTGCCAGCAGCCGCTTTGGCAGGGATGGCTACACCTTC.